A selection of T cell receptor beta chains follows, all from one sample in a study of T cell responses to AZD1222 COVID-19 vaccine. Measured with immunoSEQ multiplex PCR; TCRdb has only the in-frame clones, and not every one. The sample has 95,000 to 150,000 clones, about nine tenths seen once; the top ten hold more than 6.5%. The starting material was peripheral blood, obtained on day 0 of AZD1222 vaccination. These receptors came from an adult in good health. The conserved cysteine and the conserved F or W are not part of the CDR3 here.

>TRBV10-2
ASRDRGDSPLH
>TRBV7-9
ASSLALGVAKNIQY
>TRBV7-3
ASSRGRSDTQY
>TRBV3-1/TRBV3-2
ASSGGQGGDIQY
>TRBV10-1
ASSESRQGTRIYNEQF
>TRBV4-1
ASSQVSIAANYGYT
>TRBV5-1
ASSGPNSYEQY
>TRBV4-3
ASSLWLLNQPQH
>TRBV3-1/TRBV3-2
ASSQAGTDTQY
>TRBV5-4
ASSLSQPRNTEAF
>TRBV3-1/TRBV3-2
ASTAGPKAF
>TRBV7-2
ASSFQRASEKLF
>TRBV23-1
ASGLRYGYT
>TRBV7-2
ASSFAGTSPAYEQY
>TRBV7-2
ASSLVLRGQETQY
>TRBV6-5
ASSYSTQHYGYT
>TRBV6-5
ASSYLRGADTQY
>TRBV4-1
ASNQPDTRSRGYT
>TRBV19
ASSIHRNQPQH
>TRBV15
ATSRVATVYGYT
>TRBV2
ASSELQGGSYEQY
>TRBV18
ASSPDRVDSPLH
>TRBV7-8
ASGRSSYEQY